The 13 T cell receptor beta chains below were found in one sample sequenced in a study of cytomegalovirus exposure and HLA in healthy donors. 60 Vbeta and 13 Jbeta primers were used in PCR. Data came from immunoSEQ multiplex PCR; TCRdb stores just in-frame clones and leaves some out. The sample holds roughly 170,000 clones, 80% seen once. The sample taken for sequencing was PBMCs. These receptors were obtained from a young man in good health and CMV-seropositive.

The CDR3 sequence: CASSQDRGRLYEQYF. In nucleotides, the CDR3 is TGTGCCAGCAGCCAAGACAGGGGGCGTCTTTACGAGCAGTACTTC. The V and J genes are TRBV4-2 and TRBJ2-7; 8 positions match TRBD1. The CDR3 has 15 amino acids. From germline, CDR1 is LGHNA and CDR2 YNFKEQ. The V gene end was trimmed by 0 bases and the J gene end by 4 bases; junction bases not matched to a gene: 5.

The V call is TRBV5-1, the J call TRBJ2-1; TRBD1 matches at 9 bases. Per germline, CDR1 SGHRS and CDR2 YFSETQ. This CDR3 region has 14 residues. Trimming cost V 4 bases and J 7 bases; bases outside gene matches: 6. Written as DNA, the CDR3 is TGCGCCAGCAGCCCGGGACAGGGAGGTAATGAGCAGTTCTTC. Residues: CASSPGQGGNEQFF. The full variable domain, rest sourced from reference TRBV5-1 and TRBJ2-1, is KAGVTQTPRYLIKTRGQQVTLSCSPISGHRSVSWYQQTPGQGLQFLFEYFSETQRNKGNFPGRFSGRQFSNSRSEMNVSTLELGDSALYLCASSPGQGGNEQFFGPGTRLTVL.

Points on this clone: At one boundary the junction diverges from the germline segment, which might be a read error. This sample includes further DNA sequences coding for the same CDR3. The chain has TRBV28 and TRBJ2-5; D may be TRBD1 (5 bases). CDR3 length: 16 residues. Germline V gene data show CDR1 as MDHEN and CDR2 as SYDVKM. The CDR3 protein is CASSGSGDRVQETQYF. CDR3 sequence (DNA): TGCGCCAGCAGTGGATCCGGCGACAGAGTACAAGAGACCCAGTACTTC.

The chain uses TRBV19 and TRBJ2-1; possibly TRBD1 for D (5 bases). Germline-derived CDR1 and CDR2 are LNHDA and SQIVND (reference sequence). V lost 4 bases and J 8 bases, leaving 15 bases between the germline ends. CDR3 length equals 14 residues. CDR3: CASSRTGRADEQFF. In DNA form, the CDR3 reads TGTGCCAGTAGTAGAACCGGCAGGGCCGATGAGCAGTTCTTC. The whole variable domain, remainder taken from reference TRBV19 and TRBJ2-1, is DGGITQSPKYLFRKEGQNVTLSCEQNLNHDAMYWYRQDPGQGLRLIYYSQIVNDFQKGDIAEGYSVSREKKESFPLTVTSAQKNPTAFYLCASSRTGRADEQFFGPGTRLTVL.

This chain uses TRBV10-3 with TRBJ1-2, with 9 bases matching TRBD1. The CDR3 spans 16 residues. The V gene's germline CDR1 is ENHRY and CDR2 SYGVKD. The junction had 10 bases not matched to a gene; V was cut back by 5 bases and J by 3 bases. CDR3 loop: CAISRDRELDYYGYTF. DNA of the CDR3: TGTGCCATCAGTCGGGACAGGGAATTGGATTACTATGGCTACACCTTC.

In this sample, this clone turned up once. The rearrangement joins TRBV18 to TRBJ1-1; D perhaps matches TRBD1 (5 bases). The CDR3 covers 13 residues. CDR1 and CDR2 (germline): KGHSH, LQKENI. Trimming shortened V by 3 bases and J by 3 bases, and 8 bases separated the two germline ends. CDR3 sequence reads: CASSPRGDTEAFF. The DNA of the CDR3 is TGTGCCAGCTCACCGCGGGGGGACACTGAAGCTTTCTTT. The variable domain in full, completed from reference TRBV18 and TRBJ1-1, reads NAGVMQNPRHLVRRRGQEARLRCSPMKGHSHVYWYRQLPEEGLKFMVYLQKENIIDESGMPKERFSAEFPKEGPSILRIQQVVRGDSAAYFCASSPRGDTEAFFGQGTRLTVV.

This clone has more than one count but fewer than ten. The gene calls are TRBV6-4 and TRBJ2-2, with 10 bases aligning to TRBD2. V was pared by 6 bases and J by 6 bases, with 7 bases of the junction left unmatched. Per germline, CDR1 MRHNA and CDR2 SNTAGT. This CDR3 has 15 amino acids. The DNA of the CDR3 is TGTGCCAGCAGAAACCTAGCGGGAGCCCCCGGGGAGCTGTTTTTT. It specifies CASRNLAGAPGELFF.

In DNA, the CDR3 is TGTGCCAGCAGCGTAGGACAAATCAATGAGCAGTTCTTC. Protein product: CASSVGQINEQFF. The rearrangement joins TRBV9 to TRBJ2-1, with unresolved D. The CDR3 runs to 13 residues. V gave up 0 bases and J gave up 6 bases, with 7 bases separating them. Per germline, CDR1 SGDLS and CDR2 YYNGEE.

Notes on this clone: The junction shows a germline mismatch at one end, possibly a read error. CDR3 DNA sequence: TGTGCCAGCAGCCAGGTCCTCCCTCAGACAGTCGCTGAAGCCTTCTTT. This translates into CASSQVLPQTVAEAFF. This chain uses TRBV14 with TRBJ1-1; tentatively, D is TRBD1 (5 bases). The length of the CDR3 is 16 residues. Germline values: CDR1 SGHDN, CDR2 FVKESK.

The chain employs TRBV27 and TRBJ2-3, with D maybe TRBD2 (6 bases). The CDR3 covers 16 residues. CDR1 is MNHEY, CDR2 SMNVEV, per germline (reference sequence). Trimming removed 3 bases from V and 1 base from J, with 14 bases in between. CDR3 bases: TGTGCCAGCAGTTTGGTTCTAGCGAGTGGCACAGATACGCAGTATTTT. Its protein is CASSLVLASGTDTQYF.

This clone was counted only a few times. The chain is built from TRBV5-1 and TRBJ2-1, with 8 bases matching TRBD2. The CDR3 is 15 residues long. Germline assignment: CDR1 SGHRS and CDR2 YFSETQ. Trimming removed 0 bases from V and 4 bases from J; junction bases left unmatched: 3. CDR3: CASSLVASGYNEQFF. In DNA form, the CDR3 reads TGCGCCAGCAGCTTGGTGGCTAGCGGGTACAATGAGCAGTTCTTC.

The chain links TRBV2 to TRBJ1-6, with D perhaps TRBD1 (6 bases). Trimming removed 6 bases at V and 0 bases at J, with 9 bases between. CDR1 and CDR2 (germline): SNHLY, FYNNEI. This CDR3 contains 15 residues. In DNA form, the CDR3 reads TGTGCCAGCAGCATGGACAGCTCCTATAATTCACCCCTCCACTTT. Encoded protein: CASSMDSSYNSPLHF.

This chain connects TRBV14 to TRBJ2-1; 7 positions agree with TRBD1. The junction had 4 bases not matched to a gene; V was cut back by 5 bases and J by 0 bases. Germline V gene data show CDR1 as SGHDN and CDR2 as FVKESK. The CDR3 loop spans 15 amino acids. The CDR3 bases are TGTGCCAGCAGCGGGGGACAGAGCTCCTACAATGAGCAGTTCTTC. This gives the protein CASSGGQSSYNEQFF.